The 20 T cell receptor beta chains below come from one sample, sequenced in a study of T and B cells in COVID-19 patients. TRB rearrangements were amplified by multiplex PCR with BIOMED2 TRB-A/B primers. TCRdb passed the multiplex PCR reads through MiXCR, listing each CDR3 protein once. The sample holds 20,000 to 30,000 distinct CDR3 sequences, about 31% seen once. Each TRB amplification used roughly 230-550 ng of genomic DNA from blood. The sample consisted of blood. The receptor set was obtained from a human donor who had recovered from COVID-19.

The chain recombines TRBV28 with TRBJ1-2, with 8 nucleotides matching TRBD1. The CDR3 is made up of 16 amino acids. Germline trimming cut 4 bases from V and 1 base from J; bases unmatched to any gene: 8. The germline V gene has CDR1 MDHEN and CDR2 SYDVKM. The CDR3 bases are TGTGCCAGCAGTTCGGCCTGGACAGGGCGTAACTATGGCTACACCTTC. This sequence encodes CASSSAWTGRNYGYTF.

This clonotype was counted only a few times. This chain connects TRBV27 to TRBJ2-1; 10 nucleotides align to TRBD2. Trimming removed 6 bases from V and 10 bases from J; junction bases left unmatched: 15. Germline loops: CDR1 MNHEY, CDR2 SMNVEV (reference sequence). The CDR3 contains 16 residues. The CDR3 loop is CASRWLGSGGPPEQFF. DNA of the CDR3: TGTGCCAGCAGGTGGCTGGGTAGCGGGGGGCCTCCGGAGCAGTTCTTC.

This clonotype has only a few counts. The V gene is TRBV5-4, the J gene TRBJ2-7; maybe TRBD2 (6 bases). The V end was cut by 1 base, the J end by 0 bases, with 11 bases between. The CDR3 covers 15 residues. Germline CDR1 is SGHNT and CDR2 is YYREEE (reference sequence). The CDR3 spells CASSLSGLVSYEQYF. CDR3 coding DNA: TGTGCCAGCAGCTTGTCGGGACTCGTCTCCTACGAGCAGTACTTC.

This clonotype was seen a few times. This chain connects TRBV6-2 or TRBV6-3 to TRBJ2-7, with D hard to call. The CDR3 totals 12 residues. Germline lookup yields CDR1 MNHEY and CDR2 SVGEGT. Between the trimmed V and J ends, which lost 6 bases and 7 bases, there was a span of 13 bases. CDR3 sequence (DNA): TGTGCCAGCAGCCCTCCTCTTTGGGAGCAGTACTTC. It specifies CASSPPLWEQYF.

Here the CDR3 reads CASSPQGATIYF. In DNA form, the CDR3 reads TGTGCCAGCTCACCACAGGGGGCGACCATATATTTT. The chain is built from TRBV18 and TRBJ1-3; 7 positions match TRBD1. Germline-derived CDR1 and CDR2 are KGHSH and LQKENI. The length of the CDR3 is 12 residues. Losses at the gene ends were 1 base for V and 10 bases for J; bases not matched to a gene: 1.

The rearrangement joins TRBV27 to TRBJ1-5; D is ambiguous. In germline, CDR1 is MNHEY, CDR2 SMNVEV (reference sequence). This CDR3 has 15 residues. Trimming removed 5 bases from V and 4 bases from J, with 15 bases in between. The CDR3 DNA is TGTGCCAGCAGTACGGGGTTTAGCAGAAATCAGCCCCAGCATTTT. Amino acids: CASSTGFSRNQPQHF.

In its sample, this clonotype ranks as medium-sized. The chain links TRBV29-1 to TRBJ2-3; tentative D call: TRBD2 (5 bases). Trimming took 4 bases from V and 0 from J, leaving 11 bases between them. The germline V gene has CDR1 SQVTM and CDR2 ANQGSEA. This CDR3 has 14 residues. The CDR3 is CSVATSISTDTQYF. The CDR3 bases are TGCAGCGTTGCAACTAGTATTAGCACAGATACGCAGTATTTT.

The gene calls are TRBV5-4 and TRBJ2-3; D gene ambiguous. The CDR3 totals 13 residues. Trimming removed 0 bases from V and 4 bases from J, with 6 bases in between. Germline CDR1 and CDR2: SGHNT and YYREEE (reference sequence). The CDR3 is CASSLGPPDTQYF. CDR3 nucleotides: TGTGCCAGCAGCTTGGGTCCCCCAGATACGCAGTATTTT.

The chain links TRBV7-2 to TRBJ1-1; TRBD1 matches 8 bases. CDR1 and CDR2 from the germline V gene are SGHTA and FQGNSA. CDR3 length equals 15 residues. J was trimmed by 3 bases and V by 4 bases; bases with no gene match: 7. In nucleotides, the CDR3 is TGTGCCAGCAGCTACGCAGGGGGCTCAGACACTGAAGCTTTCTTT. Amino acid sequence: CASSYAGGSDTEAFF.

CDR3 nucleotide sequence: TGTGCCAGCAGCTCCTTCCTAGCGGGGGTGACCAATGAGCAGTTCTTC. Its translation is CASSSFLAGVTNEQFF. V usage is TRBV7-3 and J usage is TRBJ2-1, with TRBD2 identical over 10 bases. Per germline, CDR1 SGHTA and CDR2 FQGTGA. Trimming removed 4 bases from V and 6 bases from J; junction bases left unmatched: 9. The CDR3 totals 16 residues. The whole variable domain, remainder taken from reference TRBV7-3 and TRBJ2-1, is GAGVSQTPSNKVTEKGKYVELRCDPISGHTALYWYRQSLGQGPEFLIYFQGTGAADDSGLPNDRFFAVRPEGSVSTLKIQRTERGDSAVYLCASSSFLAGVTNEQFFGPGTRLTVL.

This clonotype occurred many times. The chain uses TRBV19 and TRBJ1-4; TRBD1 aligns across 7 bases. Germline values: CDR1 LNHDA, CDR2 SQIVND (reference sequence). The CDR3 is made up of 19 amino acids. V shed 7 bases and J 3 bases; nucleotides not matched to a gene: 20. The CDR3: CASTTTGDQPHESNEKLFF. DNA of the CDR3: TGTGCCAGTACCACCACAGGGGACCAACCACACGAATCTAATGAAAAACTGTTTTTT.

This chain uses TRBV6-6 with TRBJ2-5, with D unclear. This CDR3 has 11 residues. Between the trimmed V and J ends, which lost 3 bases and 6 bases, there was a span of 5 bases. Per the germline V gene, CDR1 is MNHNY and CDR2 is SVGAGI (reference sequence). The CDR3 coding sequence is TGTGCCAGCAGTTATTCGAAGACCCAGTACTTC. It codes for CASSYSKTQYF.

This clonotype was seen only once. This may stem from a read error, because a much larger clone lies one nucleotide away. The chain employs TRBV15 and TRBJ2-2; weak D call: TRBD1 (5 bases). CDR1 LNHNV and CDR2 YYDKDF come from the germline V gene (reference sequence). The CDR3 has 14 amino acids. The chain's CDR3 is CTTSRVGRTGELFF. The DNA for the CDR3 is TGTACCACCAGCAGGGTAGGGCGCACCGGGGAGCTGTTTTTT.

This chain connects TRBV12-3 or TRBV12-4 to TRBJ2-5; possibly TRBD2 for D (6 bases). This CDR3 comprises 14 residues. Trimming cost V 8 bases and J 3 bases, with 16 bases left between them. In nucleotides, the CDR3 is TGTGCCAGCTCATTTGCGGGGACCAAAGAGACCCAGTACTTC. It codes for CASSFAGTKETQYF.

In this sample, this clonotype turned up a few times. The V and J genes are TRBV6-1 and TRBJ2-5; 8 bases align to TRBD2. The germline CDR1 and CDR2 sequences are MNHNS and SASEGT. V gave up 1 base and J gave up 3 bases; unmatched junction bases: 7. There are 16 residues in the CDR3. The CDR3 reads CASSEVAGLPKETQYF. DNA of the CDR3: TGTGCCAGCAGTGAAGTAGCGGGGCTGCCTAAAGAGACCCAGTACTTC.

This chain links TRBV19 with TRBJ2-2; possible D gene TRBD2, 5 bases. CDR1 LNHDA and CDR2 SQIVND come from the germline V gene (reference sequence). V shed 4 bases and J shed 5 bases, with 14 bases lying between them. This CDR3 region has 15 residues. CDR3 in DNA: TGTGCCAGTAGTACCCAGGACTTAGGGACCGGGGAGCTGTTTTTT. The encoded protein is CASSTQDLGTGELFF.

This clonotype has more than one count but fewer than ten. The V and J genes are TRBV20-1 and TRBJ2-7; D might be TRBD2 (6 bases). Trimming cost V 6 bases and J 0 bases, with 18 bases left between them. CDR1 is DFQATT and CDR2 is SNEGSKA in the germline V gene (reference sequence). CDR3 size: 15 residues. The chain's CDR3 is CSARRRRATSYEQYF. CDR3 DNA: TGCAGTGCCCGTAGGCGGAGGGCGACCTCCTACGAGCAGTACTTC.

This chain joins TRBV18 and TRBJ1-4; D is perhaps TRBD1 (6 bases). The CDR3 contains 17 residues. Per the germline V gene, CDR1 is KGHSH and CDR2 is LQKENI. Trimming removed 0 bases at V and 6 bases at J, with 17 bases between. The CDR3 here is CASSPPDQGRPHEKLFF. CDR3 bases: TGTGCCAGCTCACCACCGGATCAGGGGCGACCCCATGAAAAACTGTTTTTT.

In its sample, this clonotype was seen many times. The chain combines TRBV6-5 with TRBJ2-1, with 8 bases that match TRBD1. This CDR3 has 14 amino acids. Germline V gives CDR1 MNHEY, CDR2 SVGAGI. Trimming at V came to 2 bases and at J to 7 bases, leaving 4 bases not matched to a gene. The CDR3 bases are TGTGCCAGCAGTTACCATACAGGGGGGAATGAGCAGTTCTTC. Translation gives CASSYHTGGNEQFF.

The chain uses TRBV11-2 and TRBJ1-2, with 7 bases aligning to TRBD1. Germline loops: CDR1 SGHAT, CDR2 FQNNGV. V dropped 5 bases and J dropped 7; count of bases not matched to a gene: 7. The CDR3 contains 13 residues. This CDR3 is CASSKQGFGGYTF. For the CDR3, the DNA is TGTGCCAGCAGCAAACAGGGGTTCGGTGGCTACACCTTC. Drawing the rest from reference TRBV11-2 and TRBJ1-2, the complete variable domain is EAGVAQSPRYKIIEKRQSVAFWCNPISGHATLYWYQQILGQGPKLLIQFQNNGVVDDSQLPKDRFSAERLKGVDSTLKIQPAKLEDSAVYLCASSKQGFGGYTFGSGTRLTVV.